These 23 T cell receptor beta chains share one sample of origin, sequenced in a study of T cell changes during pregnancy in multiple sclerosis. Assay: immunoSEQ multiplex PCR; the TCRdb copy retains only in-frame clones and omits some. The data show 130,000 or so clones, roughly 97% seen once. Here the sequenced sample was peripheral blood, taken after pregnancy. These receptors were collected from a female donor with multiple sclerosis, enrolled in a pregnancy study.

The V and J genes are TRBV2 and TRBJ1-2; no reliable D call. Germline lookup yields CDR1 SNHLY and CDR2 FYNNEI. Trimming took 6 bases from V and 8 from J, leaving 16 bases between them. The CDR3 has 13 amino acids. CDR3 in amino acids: CASRPDGPGGYTF. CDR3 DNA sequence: TGTGCCAGCAGGCCGGACGGGCCGGGGGGCTACACCTTC.

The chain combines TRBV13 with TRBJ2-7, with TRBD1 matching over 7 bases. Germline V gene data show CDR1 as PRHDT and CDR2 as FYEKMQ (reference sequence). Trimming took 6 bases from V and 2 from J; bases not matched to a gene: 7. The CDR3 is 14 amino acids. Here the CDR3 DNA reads TGTGCCAGCAGGAACGCCGGGACAGCCTACGAGCAGTACTTC. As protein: CASRNAGTAYEQYF.

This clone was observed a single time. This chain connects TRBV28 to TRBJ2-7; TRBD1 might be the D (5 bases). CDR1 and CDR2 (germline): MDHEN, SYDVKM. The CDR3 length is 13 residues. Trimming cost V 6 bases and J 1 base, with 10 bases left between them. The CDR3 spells CASRAQGSYEQYF. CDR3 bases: TGTGCCAGCAGAGCCCAGGGATCCTACGAGCAGTACTTC.

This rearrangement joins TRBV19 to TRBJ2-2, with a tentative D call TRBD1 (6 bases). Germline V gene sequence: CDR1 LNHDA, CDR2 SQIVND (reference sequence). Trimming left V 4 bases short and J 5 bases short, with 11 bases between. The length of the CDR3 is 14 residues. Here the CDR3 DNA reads TGTGCCAGTAGTAATACAGGGTTGACCGGGGAGCTGTTTTTT. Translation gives CASSNTGLTGELFF.

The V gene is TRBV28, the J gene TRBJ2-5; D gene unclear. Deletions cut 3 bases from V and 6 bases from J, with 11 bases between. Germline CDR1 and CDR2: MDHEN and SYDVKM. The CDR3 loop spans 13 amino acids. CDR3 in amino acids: CASSFPALKTQYF. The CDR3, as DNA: TGTGCCAGCAGTTTCCCCGCGCTTAAGACCCAGTACTTC.

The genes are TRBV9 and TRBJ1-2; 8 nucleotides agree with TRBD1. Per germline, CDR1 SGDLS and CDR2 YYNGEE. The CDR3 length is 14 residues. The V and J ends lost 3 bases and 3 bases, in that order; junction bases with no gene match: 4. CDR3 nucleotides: TGTGCCAGCAGCGGGACAGGGCTGTACTATGGCTACACCTTC. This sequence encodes CASSGTGLYYGYTF.

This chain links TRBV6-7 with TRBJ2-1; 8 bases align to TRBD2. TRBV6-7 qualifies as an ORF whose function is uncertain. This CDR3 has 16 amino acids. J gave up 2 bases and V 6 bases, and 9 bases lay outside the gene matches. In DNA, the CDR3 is TGTGCCAGCAGGACCCCCGGGAGGGGCACCTACAATGAGCAGTTCTTC. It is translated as CASRTPGRGTYNEQFF.

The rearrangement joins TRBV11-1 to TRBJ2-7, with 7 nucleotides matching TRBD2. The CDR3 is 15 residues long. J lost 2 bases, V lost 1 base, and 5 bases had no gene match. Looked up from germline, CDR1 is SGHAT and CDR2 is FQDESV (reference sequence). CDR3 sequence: CASSLGGDYPYEQYF. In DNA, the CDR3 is TGTGCCAGCAGCTTAGGTGGGGACTACCCCTACGAGCAGTACTTC.

Here the CDR3 reads CASSLAGNHYGYTF. The CDR3 coding sequence is TGTGCCAGCAGCTTGGCAGGCAACCACTATGGCTACACCTTC. The chain couples TRBV5-4 to TRBJ1-2; D gene ambiguous. CDR1 and CDR2 (germline): SGHNT, YYREEE (reference sequence). The CDR3 extends over 14 amino acids. Trimming removed 0 bases at V and 3 bases at J, with 9 bases between.

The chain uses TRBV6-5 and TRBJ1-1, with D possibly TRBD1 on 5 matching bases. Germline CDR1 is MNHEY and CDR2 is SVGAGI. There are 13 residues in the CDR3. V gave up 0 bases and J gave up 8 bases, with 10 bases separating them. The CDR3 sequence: CASSYSEGREAFF. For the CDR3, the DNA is TGTGCCAGCAGTTACTCGGAGGGGAGGGAAGCTTTCTTT.

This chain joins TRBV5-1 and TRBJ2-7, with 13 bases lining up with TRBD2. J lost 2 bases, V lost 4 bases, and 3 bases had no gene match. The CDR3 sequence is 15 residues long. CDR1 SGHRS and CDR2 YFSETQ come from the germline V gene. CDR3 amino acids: CASSIGLAGAYEQYF. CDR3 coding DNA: TGCGCCAGCAGCATAGGACTAGCGGGAGCCTACGAGCAGTACTTC.

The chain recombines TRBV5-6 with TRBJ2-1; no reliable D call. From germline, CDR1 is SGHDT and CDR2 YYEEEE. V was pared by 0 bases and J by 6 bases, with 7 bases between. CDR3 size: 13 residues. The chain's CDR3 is CASSLVVGNEQFF. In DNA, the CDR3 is TGTGCCAGCAGCTTGGTGGTCGGCAATGAGCAGTTCTTC.

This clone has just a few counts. Here the CDR3 reads CASRQAEDNEAFF. CDR3 DNA: TGTGCCAGCCGGCAGGCAGAAGACAATGAAGCTTTCTTT. The chain employs TRBV2 and TRBJ1-1, with D unclear. Germline lookup yields CDR1 SNHLY and CDR2 FYNNEI. V was shortened by 8 bases and J by 7 bases, with 17 bases between the two germline ends. This CDR3 has 13 amino acids.

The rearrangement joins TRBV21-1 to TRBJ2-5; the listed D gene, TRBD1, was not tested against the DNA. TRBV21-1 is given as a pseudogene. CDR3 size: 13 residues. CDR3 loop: CASTDRGPETQYF. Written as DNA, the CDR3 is TGTGCCAGCACGGACAGGGGGCCCGAGACCCAGTACTTC.

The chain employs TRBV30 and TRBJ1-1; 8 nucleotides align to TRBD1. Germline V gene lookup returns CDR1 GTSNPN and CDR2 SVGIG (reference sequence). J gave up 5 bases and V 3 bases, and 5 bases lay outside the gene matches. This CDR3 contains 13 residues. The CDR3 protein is CAWSPTGGTEAFF. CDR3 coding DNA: TGTGCCTGGAGCCCTACAGGGGGAACTGAAGCTTTCTTT.

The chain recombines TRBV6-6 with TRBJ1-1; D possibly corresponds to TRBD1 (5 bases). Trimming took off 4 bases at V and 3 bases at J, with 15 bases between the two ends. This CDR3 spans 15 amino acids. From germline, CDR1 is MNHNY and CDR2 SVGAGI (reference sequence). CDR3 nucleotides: TGTGCCAGCAGTTCCGGGGGAAGGCGGGACACTGAAGCTTTCTTT. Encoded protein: CASSSGGRRDTEAFF.

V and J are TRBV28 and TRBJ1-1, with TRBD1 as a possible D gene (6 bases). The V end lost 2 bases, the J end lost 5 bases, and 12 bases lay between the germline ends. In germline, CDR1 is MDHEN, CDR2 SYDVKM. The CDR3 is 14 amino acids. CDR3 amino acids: CASSLGRGRTEAFF. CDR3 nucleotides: TGTGCCAGCAGTTTAGGCAGGGGTAGAACTGAAGCTTTCTTT.

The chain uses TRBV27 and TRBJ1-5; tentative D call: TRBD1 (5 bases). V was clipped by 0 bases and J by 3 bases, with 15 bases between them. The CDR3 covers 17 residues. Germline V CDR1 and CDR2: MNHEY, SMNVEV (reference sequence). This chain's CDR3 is CASSLSRAPLSNQPQHF. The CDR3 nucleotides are TGTGCCAGCAGTTTATCCAGGGCCCCTTTGTCCAATCAGCCCCAGCATTTT.

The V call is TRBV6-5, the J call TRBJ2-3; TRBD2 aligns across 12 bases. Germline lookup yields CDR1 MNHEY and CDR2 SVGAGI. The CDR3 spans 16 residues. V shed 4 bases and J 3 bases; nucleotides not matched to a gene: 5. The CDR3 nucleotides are TGTGCCAGCAGTTTGGGACTAGCGGGTGTGACAGATACGCAGTATTTT. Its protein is CASSLGLAGVTDTQYF.

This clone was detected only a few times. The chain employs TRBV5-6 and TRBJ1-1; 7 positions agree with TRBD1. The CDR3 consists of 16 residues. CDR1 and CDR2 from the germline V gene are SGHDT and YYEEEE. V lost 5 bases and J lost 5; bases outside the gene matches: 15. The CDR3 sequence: CASSPRQGGGRTEAFF. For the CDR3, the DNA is TGTGCCAGCAGTCCCAGACAGGGTGGGGGAAGGACTGAAGCTTTCTTT. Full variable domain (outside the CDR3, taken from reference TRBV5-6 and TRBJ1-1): DAGVTQSPTHLIKTRGQQVTLRCSPKSGHDTVSWYQQALGQGPQFIFQYYEEEERQRGNFPDRFSGHQFPNYSSELNVNALLLGDSALYLCASSPRQGGGRTEAFFGQGTRLTVV.

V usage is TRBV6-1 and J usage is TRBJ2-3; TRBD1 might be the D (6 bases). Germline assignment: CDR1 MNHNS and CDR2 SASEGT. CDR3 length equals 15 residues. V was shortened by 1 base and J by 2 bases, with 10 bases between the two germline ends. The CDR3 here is CASSEVGHITDTQYF. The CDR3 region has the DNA TGTGCCAGCAGTGAAGTGGGACACATCACAGATACGCAGTATTTT.

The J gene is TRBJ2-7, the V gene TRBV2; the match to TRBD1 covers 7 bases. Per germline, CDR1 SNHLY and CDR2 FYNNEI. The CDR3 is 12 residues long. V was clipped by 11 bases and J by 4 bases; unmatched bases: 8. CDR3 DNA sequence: TGTGCCGGATCCCTACAGGGGTACGAGCAGTACTTC. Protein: CAGSLQGYEQYF.

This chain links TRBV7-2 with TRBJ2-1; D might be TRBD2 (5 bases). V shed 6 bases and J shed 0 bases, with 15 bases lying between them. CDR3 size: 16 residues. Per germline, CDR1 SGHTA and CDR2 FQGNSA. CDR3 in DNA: TGTGCCAGCAGTCGACTACCCGGCAGCTCCTACAATGAGCAGTTCTTC. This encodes CASSRLPGSSYNEQFF.